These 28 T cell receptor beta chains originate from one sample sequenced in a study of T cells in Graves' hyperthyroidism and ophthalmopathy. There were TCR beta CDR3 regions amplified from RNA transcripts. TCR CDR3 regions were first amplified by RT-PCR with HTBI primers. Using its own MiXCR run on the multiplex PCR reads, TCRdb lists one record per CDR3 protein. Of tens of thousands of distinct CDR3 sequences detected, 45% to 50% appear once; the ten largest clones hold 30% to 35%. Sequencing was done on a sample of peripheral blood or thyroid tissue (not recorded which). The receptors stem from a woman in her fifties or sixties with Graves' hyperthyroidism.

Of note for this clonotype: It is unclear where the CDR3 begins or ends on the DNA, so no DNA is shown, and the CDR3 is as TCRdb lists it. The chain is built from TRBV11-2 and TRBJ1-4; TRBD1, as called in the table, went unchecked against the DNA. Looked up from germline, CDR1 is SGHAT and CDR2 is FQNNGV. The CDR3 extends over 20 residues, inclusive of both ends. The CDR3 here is CASSDGTYEQYFGRIEKLFF.

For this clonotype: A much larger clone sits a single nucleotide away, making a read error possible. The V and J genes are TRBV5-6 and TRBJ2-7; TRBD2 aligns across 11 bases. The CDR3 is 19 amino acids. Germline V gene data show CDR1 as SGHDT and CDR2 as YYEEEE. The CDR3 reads CASSLGTSGRPLCRYEQHF. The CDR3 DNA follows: TGTGCCAGCAGTTTAGGGACTAGCGGACGACCCCTTTGCCGGTACGAGCAGCACTTC.

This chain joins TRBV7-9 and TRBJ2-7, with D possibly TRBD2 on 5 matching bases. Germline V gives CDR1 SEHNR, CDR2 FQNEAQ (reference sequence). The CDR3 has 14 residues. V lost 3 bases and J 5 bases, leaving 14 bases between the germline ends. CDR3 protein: CASSFGGTTDEQYF. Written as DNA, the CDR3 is TGTGCCAGCAGCTTTGGAGGCACCACCGACGAGCAGTACTTC.

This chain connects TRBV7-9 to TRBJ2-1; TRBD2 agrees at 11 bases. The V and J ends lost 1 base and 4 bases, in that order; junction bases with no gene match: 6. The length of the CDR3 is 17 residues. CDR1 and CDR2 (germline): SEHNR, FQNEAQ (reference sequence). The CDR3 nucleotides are TGTGCCAGCAGCTTAGGGGGACTAGCGGCCACTTACAATGAGCAGTTCTTC. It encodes CASSLGGLAATYNEQFF.

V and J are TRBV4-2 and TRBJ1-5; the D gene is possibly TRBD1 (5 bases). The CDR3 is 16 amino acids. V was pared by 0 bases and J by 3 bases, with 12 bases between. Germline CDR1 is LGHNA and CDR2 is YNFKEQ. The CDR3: CASSQDGGRVNQPQHF. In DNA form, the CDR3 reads TGTGCCAGCAGCCAAGATGGGGGTAGGGTCAATCAGCCCCAGCATTTT.

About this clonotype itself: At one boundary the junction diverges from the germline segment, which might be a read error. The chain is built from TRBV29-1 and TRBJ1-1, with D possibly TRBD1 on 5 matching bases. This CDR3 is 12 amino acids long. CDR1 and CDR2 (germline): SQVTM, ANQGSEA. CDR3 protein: CSVDEPSRGTHF. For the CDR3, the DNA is TGCAGCGTTGACGAACCGAGCCGGGGGACCCACTTT.

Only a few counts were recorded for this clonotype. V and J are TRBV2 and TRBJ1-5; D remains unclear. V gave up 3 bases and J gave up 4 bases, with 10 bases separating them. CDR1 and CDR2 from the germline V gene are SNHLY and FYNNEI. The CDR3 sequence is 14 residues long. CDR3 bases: TGTGCCAGCAGTGACGGTCTTCGGAATCAGCCCCAGCATTTT. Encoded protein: CASSDGLRNQPQHF.

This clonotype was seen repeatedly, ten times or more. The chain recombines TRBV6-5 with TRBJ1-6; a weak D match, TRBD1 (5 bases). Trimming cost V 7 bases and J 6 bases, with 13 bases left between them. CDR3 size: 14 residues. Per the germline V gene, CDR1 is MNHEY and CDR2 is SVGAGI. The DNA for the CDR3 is TGTGCCAGCACCCCGCAGAGGGGTAATTCACCCCTCCACTTT. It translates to CASTPQRGNSPLHF.

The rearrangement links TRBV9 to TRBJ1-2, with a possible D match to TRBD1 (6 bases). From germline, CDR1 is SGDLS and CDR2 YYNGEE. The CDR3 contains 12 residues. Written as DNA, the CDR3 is TGTCACAGCGTTCTGGCAGGGGATGGCTACACCTTC. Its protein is CHSVLAGDGYTF.

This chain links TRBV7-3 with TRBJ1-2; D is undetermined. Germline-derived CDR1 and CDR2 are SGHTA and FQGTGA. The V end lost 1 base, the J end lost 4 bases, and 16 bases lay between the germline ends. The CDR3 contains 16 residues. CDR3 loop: CASSLSPGLASYGYTF. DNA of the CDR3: TGTGCCAGCAGCTTAAGTCCAGGCCTCGCTAGCTATGGCTACACCTTC.

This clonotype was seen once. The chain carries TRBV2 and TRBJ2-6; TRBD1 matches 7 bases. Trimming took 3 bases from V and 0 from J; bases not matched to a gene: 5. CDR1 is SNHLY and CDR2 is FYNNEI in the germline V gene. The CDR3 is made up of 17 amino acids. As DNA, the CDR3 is TGTGCCAGCAGTGAGGGGGACAGCAGCTCTGGGGCCAACGTCCTGACTTTC. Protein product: CASSEGDSSSGANVLTF.

CDR3 sequence: CASSFDRDIKILYF. CDR3 bases: TGTGCCAGCAGTTTCGACCGGGACATCAAGATCCTATATTTT. The chain links TRBV6-1 to TRBJ1-3; D is possibly TRBD1 (6 bases). Germline values: CDR1 MNHNS, CDR2 SASEGT. Trimming stripped 5 bases from V and 14 bases from J, with 22 bases between. CDR3 size: 14 residues.

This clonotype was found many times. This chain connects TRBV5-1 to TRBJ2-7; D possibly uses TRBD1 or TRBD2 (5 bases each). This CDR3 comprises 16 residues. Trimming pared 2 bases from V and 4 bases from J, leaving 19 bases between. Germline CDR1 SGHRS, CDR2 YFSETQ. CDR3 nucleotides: TGCGCCAGCAGCTTAGTCAGCGTGGGGACGACTTACGAGCAGTACTTC. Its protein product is CASSLVSVGTTYEQYF. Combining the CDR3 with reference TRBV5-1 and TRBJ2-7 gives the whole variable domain KAGVTQTPRYLIKTRGQQVTLSCSPISGHRSVSWYQQTPGQGLQFLFEYFSETQRNKGNFPGRFSGRQFSNSRSEMNVSTLELGDSALYLCASSLVSVGTTYEQYFGPGTRLTVT.

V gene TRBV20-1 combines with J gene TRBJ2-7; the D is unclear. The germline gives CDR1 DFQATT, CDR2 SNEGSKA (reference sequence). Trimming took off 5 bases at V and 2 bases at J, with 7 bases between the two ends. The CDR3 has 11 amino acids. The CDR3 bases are TGCAGTGCTGTCGTAACCTACGAGCAGTACTTC. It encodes CSAVVTYEQYF.

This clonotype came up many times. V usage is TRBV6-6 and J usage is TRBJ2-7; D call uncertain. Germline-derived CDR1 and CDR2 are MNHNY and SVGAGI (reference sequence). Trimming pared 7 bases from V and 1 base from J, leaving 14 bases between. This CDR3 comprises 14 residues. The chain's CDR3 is CASTQGRLSYEQYF. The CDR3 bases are TGTGCCAGCACCCAAGGGCGGTTATCCTACGAGCAGTACTTC.

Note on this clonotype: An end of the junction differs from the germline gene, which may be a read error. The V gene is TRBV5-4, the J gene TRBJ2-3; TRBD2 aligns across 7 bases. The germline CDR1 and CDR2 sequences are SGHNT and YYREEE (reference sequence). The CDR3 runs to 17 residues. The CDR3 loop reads CASSLSSSGSSTDSQYF. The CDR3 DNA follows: TGTGCCAGCAGCTTGTCGAGTAGCGGGTCTAGCACAGATTCGCAGTATTTT.

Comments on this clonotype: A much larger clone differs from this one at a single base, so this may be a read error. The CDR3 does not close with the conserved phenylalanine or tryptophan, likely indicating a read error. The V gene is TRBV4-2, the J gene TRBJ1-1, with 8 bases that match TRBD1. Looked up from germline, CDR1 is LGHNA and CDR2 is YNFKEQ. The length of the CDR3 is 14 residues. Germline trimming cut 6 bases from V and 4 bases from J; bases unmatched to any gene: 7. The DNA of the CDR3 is TGTGCCAGCAGTCTACAGGGGGGCCGCACTGAAGCTTTCCTT. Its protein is CASSLQGGRTEAFL.

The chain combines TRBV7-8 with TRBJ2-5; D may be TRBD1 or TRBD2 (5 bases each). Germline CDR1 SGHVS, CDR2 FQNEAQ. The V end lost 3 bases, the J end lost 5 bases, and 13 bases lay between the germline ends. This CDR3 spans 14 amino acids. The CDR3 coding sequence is TGTGCCAGCAGCTTGAGGGGCTCTGGGGAGACCCAGTACTTC. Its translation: CASSLRGSGETQYF.

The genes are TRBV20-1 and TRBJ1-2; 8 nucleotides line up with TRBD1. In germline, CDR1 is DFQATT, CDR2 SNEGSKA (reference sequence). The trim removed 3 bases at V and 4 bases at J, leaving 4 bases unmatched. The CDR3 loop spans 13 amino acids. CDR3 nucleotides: TGCAGTGCTAGCGGACAGGGAGGCTATGGCTACACCTTC. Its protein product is CSASGQGGYGYTF.

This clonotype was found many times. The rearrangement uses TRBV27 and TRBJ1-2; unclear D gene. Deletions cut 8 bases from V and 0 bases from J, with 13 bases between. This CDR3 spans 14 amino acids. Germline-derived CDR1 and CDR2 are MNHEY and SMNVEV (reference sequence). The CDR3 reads CASSSRSANYGYTF. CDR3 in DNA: TGTGCCAGCTCATCCAGGTCGGCTAACTATGGCTACACCTTC.

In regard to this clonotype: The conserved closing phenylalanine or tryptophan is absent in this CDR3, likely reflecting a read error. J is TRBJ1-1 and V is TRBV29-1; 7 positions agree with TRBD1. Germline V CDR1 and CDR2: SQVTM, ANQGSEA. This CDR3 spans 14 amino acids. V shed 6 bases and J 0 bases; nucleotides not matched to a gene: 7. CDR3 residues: CSVPKGALNTEAFL. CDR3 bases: TGCAGCGTCCCTAAGGGGGCCTTGAACACTGAAGCTTTCCTT.

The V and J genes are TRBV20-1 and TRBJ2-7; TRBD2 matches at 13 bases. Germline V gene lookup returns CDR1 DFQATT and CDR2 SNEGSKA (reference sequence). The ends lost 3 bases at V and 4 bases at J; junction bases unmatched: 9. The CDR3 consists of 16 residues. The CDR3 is CSASGLAGAMRYEQYF. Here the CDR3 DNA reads TGCAGTGCTAGTGGACTAGCGGGAGCTATGAGGTACGAGCAGTACTTC.

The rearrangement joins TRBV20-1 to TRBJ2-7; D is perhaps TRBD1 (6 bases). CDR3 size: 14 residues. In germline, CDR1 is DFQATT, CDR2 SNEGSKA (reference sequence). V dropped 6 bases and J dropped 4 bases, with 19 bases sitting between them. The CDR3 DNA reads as TGCAGTGCAAAAGCTCGACAGGACCGTTACGAGCAGTACTTC. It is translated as CSAKARQDRYEQYF.

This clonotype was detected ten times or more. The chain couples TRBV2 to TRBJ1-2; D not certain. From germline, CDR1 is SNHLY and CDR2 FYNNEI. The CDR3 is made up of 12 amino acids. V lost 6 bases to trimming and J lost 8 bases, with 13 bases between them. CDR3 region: CASRENSGGYTF. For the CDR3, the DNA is TGTGCCAGCAGGGAGAACAGCGGGGGCTACACCTTC.

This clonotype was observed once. The CDR3 DNA follows: TGTGCCAGCAGCAGGGGACTATGGGAGACCACCCTCCACTTT. Residues: CASSRGLWETTLHF. V and J are TRBV11-2 and TRBJ1-6; TRBD1 is a possible D gene (5 bases). V dropped 5 bases and J dropped 14 bases, with 19 bases sitting between them. CDR1 is SGHAT and CDR2 is FQNNGV in the germline V gene. This CDR3 has 14 residues.

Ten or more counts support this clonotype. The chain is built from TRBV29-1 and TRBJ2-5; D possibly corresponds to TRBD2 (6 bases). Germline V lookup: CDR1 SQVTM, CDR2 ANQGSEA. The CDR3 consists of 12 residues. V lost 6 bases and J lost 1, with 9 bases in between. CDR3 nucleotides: TGCAGCGTCGCGGGACTCCAAGAGACCCAGTACTTC. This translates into CSVAGLQETQYF.

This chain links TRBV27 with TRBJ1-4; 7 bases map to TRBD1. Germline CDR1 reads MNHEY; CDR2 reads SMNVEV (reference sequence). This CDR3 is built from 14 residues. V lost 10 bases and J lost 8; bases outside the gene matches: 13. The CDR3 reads CATKNTGEREKLFF. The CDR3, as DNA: TGTGCCACCAAGAATACAGGGGAGAGGGAAAAACTGTTTTTT.

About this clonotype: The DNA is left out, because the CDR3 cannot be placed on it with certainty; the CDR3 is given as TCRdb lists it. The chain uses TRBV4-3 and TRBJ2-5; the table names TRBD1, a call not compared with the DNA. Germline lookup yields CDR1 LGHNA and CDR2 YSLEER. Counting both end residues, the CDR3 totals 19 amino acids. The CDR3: CASSNGQGAFTFGSGTQYF.